These 7 T cell receptor beta chains were sequenced from one sample in a study of T cell repertoires in cytomegalovirus infection. No antigen has been identified for these receptors. TCRdb recomputed calls from the reads with MiXCR, one row per CDR3 protein. This table has fewer than 1,000,000 distinct CDR3 sequences, 30% to 40% appearing once. Sequencing was performed on cultured CD8+ T cells from PBMCs, taken from culture after CMV antigen stimulation. The receptor set was obtained from a human donor in good health (CMV status not recorded). Some clones in this sample may be carry-over from other donors' samples.

The chain carries TRBV14 and TRBJ1-6; D is undetermined. The germline CDR1 and CDR2 sequences are SGHDN and FVKESK. V shed 0 bases and J shed 7 bases, with 16 bases lying between them. This CDR3 has 17 residues. The CDR3 DNA sequence: TGTGCCAGCAGCCAAGATCGAGAAACAGCGAGAAATTCACCCCTCCACTTT. This codes for CASSQDRETARNSPLHF.

This clonotype was detected only a few times. The chain has TRBV6-2 or TRBV6-3 and TRBJ1-1, with D tentatively TRBD1 (6 bases). The V gene's germline CDR1 is MNHEY and CDR2 SVGEGT. The ends were cut back, 3 bases at V and 0 bases at J, with 11 bases in the middle. The CDR3 loop spans 15 amino acids. The CDR3 protein is CASSYTDSMNTEAFF. CDR3 in DNA: TGTGCCAGCAGTTATACGGACAGCATGAACACTGAAGCTTTCTTT.

The chain's CDR3 is CASSKVQGNTDTQYF. The CDR3 DNA reads TGTGCCAGCAGCAAAGTACAGGGAAACACAGATACGCAGTATTTT. This chain links TRBV7-6 with TRBJ2-3; TRBD1 is a possible D gene (6 bases). In germline, CDR1 is SGHVS, CDR2 FNYEAQ. V was clipped by 5 bases and J by 2 bases, with 14 bases between them. The CDR3 is 15 amino acids.

The chain joins TRBV7-6 to TRBJ2-5; D is undetermined. From germline, CDR1 is SGHVS and CDR2 FNYEAQ. V was cut by 3 bases and J by 3 bases, with 11 bases left in between. CDR3 length: 14 residues. The DNA for the CDR3 is TGTGCCAGCAGCTTCCCGGTGGGTGAAGAGACCCAGTACTTC. Translating it yields CASSFPVGEETQYF.

This clonotype appeared a few times. J is TRBJ2-2 and V is TRBV15; D assignment may be TRBD1 or TRBD2 (6 bases each). The CDR3 extends over 12 amino acids. V lost 8 bases and J lost 7, with 11 bases in between. The germline V gene has CDR1 LNHNV and CDR2 YYDKDF (reference sequence). The chain's CDR3 is CATRGQGGELFF. The CDR3 DNA sequence: TGTGCCACCCGGGGGCAAGGCGGGGAGCTGTTTTTT.

This clonotype was seen a handful of times. The chain couples TRBV7-6 to TRBJ1-4, with D maybe TRBD1 (5 bases). The ends were cut back, 5 bases at V and 0 bases at J, with 10 bases in the middle. The CDR3 sequence is 15 residues long. The V gene's germline CDR1 is SGHVS and CDR2 FNYEAQ. This CDR3 is CASSLGASTNEKLFF. As DNA, the CDR3 is TGTGCCAGCAGCCTCGGGGCCTCAACTAATGAAAAACTGTTTTTT.

The genes are TRBV6-6 and TRBJ1-1; D might be TRBD1 (6 bases). Germline values: CDR1 MNHNY, CDR2 SVGAGI (reference sequence). The CDR3 has 13 amino acids. Trimming stripped 6 bases from V and 3 bases from J, with 11 bases between. CDR3 nucleotide sequence: TGTGCCAGCAGAACGACAGGATACACTGAAGCTTTCTTT. Translated: CASRTTGYTEAFF.